This TCR beta chain was identified in a study of OX40 agonist ivuxolimab in advanced cancers. The wider study: The group had a mean age of around 64 years, ranged from roughly 23 to 90, and was roughly 83% male. Study-wide findings and caveats: Relatively little clonal expansion, among the lowest observed, appeared in partial responders at 0.1-3.0 mg/kg. The study observed clonal expansion of CD4+ and CD8+ blood T cells by week 6 at 0.1 to 3.0 mg/kg.

Details on this clone: Its specificity is unknown. At one end, the junction sequence differs from germline, possibly due to a read error.

Data came from immunoSEQ multiplex PCR; TCRdb stores just in-frame clones and leaves some out. The repertoire includes around 64,000 clones, 82% of them detected once, and 4.5% to 5% sits in the top ten. The germline CDR1 and CDR2 sequences are GTSNPN and SVGIG (reference sequence). The CDR3 is made up of 16 amino acids. The sequencing here drew on CD4+ or CD8+ T cells sorted from blood, taken in a trial of the OX40 agonist ivuxolimab. The TCR originated in an adult with an advanced solid tumor such as melanoma, head and neck, liver or kidney cancer. The V gene is TRBV30, the J gene TRBJ2-7; a possible D gene is TRBD2 (6 bases). CDR3 residues: CAWVFPGGDGYYEQCF. The CDR3 DNA reads TGTGCCTGGGTCTTTCCAGGCGGGGACGGATACTACGAGCAGTGCTTC. Variable domain in full (rest from reference TRBV30 and TRBJ2-7): SQTIHQWPATLVQPVGSPLSLECTVEGTSNPNLYWYRQAAGRGLQLLFYSVGIGQISSEVPQNLSASRPQDRQFILSSKKLLLSDSGFYLCAWVFPGGDGYYEQCFGPGTRLTVT.